This is a list of T cell receptor beta chains from one sample in a study of glioma-infiltrating T cells after dendritic cell vaccination. Sequenced by immunoSEQ multiplex PCR; TCRdb stores in-frame clones only, minus some. The sample contains roughly 85,000 clones, approximately 81% of which appear only once. Sequenced here: blood, sampled after dendritic cell vaccination. These receptors were obtained from a human donor with glioblastoma. Both conserved end residues are part of each CDR3. A D gene is named only where the DNA matches it firmly. Size values are once, few and many counts, or a class for expanded clones, and some rows have none.

TGTGCCAGCAGTAGCGGTAAGGGTGGCTACACCTTC CASSSGKGGYTF - TRBJ1-2 TRBV27 -
TGCGCCAGCAGCTTGACAGGGGGCAACGGGGAGCTGTTTTTT CASSLTGGNGELFF - TRBJ2-2 TRBV5-1 TRBD1
TGTGCCAGCAGCCTGGATCAGGGCAGGGGCTATGGCTACACCTTC CASSLDQGRGYGYTF - TRBJ1-2 TRBV5-4 -
TGTGCCAGCAGTTCTCAACAGGGTCTATGGGAAAAACTGTTTTTT CASSSQQGLWEKLFF - TRBJ1-4 TRBV6-5 -
TGTGCCAGCAGTGTGGAACAGCAGTCCTACAATGAGCAGTTCTTC CASSVEQQSYNEQFF few TRBJ2-1 TRBV6-1 -
TGTGCCAGCAGCTTGGGTGGACAGGGGGCTCACAATGAGCAGTTCTTC CASSLGGQGAHNEQFF - TRBJ2-1 TRBV5-4 TRBD1
TGTGCCATCAGTGATCCCGGGACAGGGATCTACGAGCAGTACTTC CAISDPGTGIYEQYF - TRBJ2-7 TRBV10-3 TRBD1
TGTGCCAGCAGCGGGAGACAGGGGGGAGAGCAGTACTTC CASSGRQGGEQYF - TRBJ2-7 TRBV9 TRBD1
TGTGCCAGCTCACCACGGAAGGGACAGGGGGCCGGCACCGGGGAGCTGTTTTTT CASSPRKGQGAGTGELFF - TRBJ2-2 TRBV18 TRBD1
TGTGCCAGCAGTTACTCGTTTGCGGGGGGGGAGACCCAGTACTTC CASSYSFAGGETQYF - TRBJ2-5 TRBV6-5 TRBD2
TGTGCCAGCAGCTTAATGGCAGGCCTCGGTGAAGCTTTCTTT CASSLMAGLGEAFF - TRBJ1-1 TRBV7-9 -
TGTGCCAGCACCCCGCAAGGGGGCCCCGCCAAAAACATTCAGTACTTC CASTPQGGPAKNIQYF - TRBJ2-4 TRBV28 TRBD1
TGTGCCAGTAGTCCTACTAGCGGGAGGGCCGCGTACAATGAGCAGTTCTTC CASSPTSGRAAYNEQFF once TRBJ2-1 TRBV19 TRBD2
TGTGCCAGCAGTTACCGGGACAGAAAAATTCAGTACTTC CASSYRDRKIQYF - TRBJ2-4 TRBV6-5 TRBD1
TGCAGTGTTCCGGGGAGGTACGAGCAGTACTTC CSVPGRYEQYF - TRBJ2-7 TRBV20-1 -
TGCGCCAGCAGCTTACGAGAAACAGGGTTTGGAGGCTACACCTTC CASSLRETGFGGYTF - TRBJ1-2 TRBV5-1 -
TGTGCCAGCAGCTTACGGGGGACTGAAGCTTTCTTT CASSLRGTEAFF - TRBJ1-1 TRBV5-6 -
TGCGCCAGCAGCTTGGACAGGTACAATGAGCAGTTCTTC CASSLDRYNEQFF - TRBJ2-1 TRBV5-1 -
TGCGCCAGCAGCCAAGATCCAGGCGACAGTTCACCCCTCCACTTT CASSQDPGDSSPLHF - TRBJ1-6 TRBV4-1 -
TGCGCCAGCAGAGTGACAAGGCCCCATCAGTACTTC CASRVTRPHQYF - TRBJ2-5 TRBV10-1 -
TGTGCCAGCAGCAAGGAGAACGGGAGATCGAACACCGGGGAGCTGTTTTTT CASSKENGRSNTGELFF - TRBJ2-2 TRBV21-1 -
TGCGCCAGCAGTCCCCGGGACAGTTCCTACAATGAGCAGTTCTTC CASSPRDSSYNEQFF - TRBJ2-1 TRBV4-3 TRBD1
TGTGCCAGCAGCTTAGGGTCAGGGGGCGGCGAGACCCAGTACTTC CASSLGSGGGETQYF - TRBJ2-5 TRBV7-8 TRBD1
TGTGCCAGCAGCCCGGAGATTGCCAATTCACCCCTCCACTTT CASSPEIANSPLHF few TRBJ1-6 TRBV7-9 -
TGTGCCAGCTCACCACTCCGGGACAGACGGAACACCGGGGAGCTGTTTTTT CASSPLRDRRNTGELFF - TRBJ2-2 TRBV18 TRBD1
TGTGCCAGCAGGAAGGGACACCTCCTTAACTATGGCTACACCTTC CASRKGHLLNYGYTF - TRBJ1-2 TRBV6-5 -
TGTGCCAGCAGTGTCCTGGGACAGGGCAGCGAGACCCAGTACTTC CASSVLGQGSETQYF - TRBJ2-5 TRBV2 TRBD1